This entry features one T cell receptor beta chain sequence. Only one count was recorded for this clone. Its binding antigen is unknown. There are no base qualities to consult, and no much larger clone falls within one base. According to the study, the label for this sample's time point signals: baseline before first vaccination. Vaccinee samples came from UK trials COV001 and COV002, including a single-blind randomized controlled phase 2/3 trial of AZD1222 (ChAdOx1 nCoV-19) in healthy adults. For TCRbeta chain sequencing, PBMC samples from trial participants were taken at day 0 and at day 28 after the second dose. This entry is derived from a study of T cell responses to AZD1222 COVID-19 vaccine (dated by TCRdb to about 2021). For the study in its entirety: Because spike-specific TCR depth and breadth did not differ between the two schedules, AZD1222 recipients who got a second dose at roughly 4 weeks were pooled with those who got a second dose at roughly 12 weeks. A total of over 230 trial participants underwent TCR sequencing, of whom around 200 received two doses of AZD1222 and approximately 25 received two doses of the MenACWY control vaccine. Trial participants were enrolled into age subgroups of 18-55, 56-69 and 70-plus years, which contained approximately 150, 30 and 60 TCR-sequenced participants, respectively.

Summary of the overall study and its limitations: The 56-69-year group was small, and its depth increase did not reach significance, likely because of low power. Only five to seven AZD1222 recipients were SARS-CoV-2 seropositive at baseline, limiting conclusions about previously exposed vaccinees. The whole spike protein was spanned by vaccine-associated CD4 TCRs, and dominant responses were seen in regions 160-218 and 743-854. No day 14 peak-response samples were available, so repertoires were characterized only after the peak T cell response. Epitopes outside the regions mutated in the B.1.351 and B.1.1.7 variants were reportedly recognized by nearly half of the unique spike-specific TCRs. Participants were mostly white British, with more females than males. The authors suggested clonal diversity may have been underestimated. Spike-specific TCR breadth and depth rose significantly after two AZD1222 doses compared with day 0 and with MenACWY recipients.

The CDR3 regions of human TCRbeta chains were analyzed by immunosequencing. Processing in the source paper ran as follows. TCRs in the repertoires were matched against a reference library of SARS-CoV-2-specific TCRs that had been generated with the MIRA antigen-specificity platform. Breadth meant the fraction of unique TCRs that were SARS-CoV-2-associated, whereas depth meant the fraction of total T cells that were SARS-CoV-2-associated. Using the MIRA data, each spike-specific TCR was assigned both to the spike region to which the TCR was reactive and to a CD4 or CD8 class. Log10-transformed breadth and depth values were compared by one-way ANOVA with Sidak's multiple comparisons tests. Entries here come from immuneACCESS through TCRdb and include only in-frame sequences with V and J called. Some clones fail to appear in such tables; in the studies checked, an unresolved V gene covers under half of the shortfall, and the cause of the remainder is unknown. That table gives V, J and clone size, and the DNA gave D and trimming. Recorded for this sample are 93,000 or so clones; 91% of them occurred a single time. 45% of the sample is taken by the ten largest.

Taken from cysteine to phenylalanine, the CDR3 has 13 residues. Of the read, only the CDR3 DNA is kept; its 39 bases are in frame from base 1. The germline V gene specifies SNHLY as CDR1 and FYNNEI as CDR2. V is cut by 6 bases and J by 1 base, and the space between the germline ends is 9 bases. The clonotype originates from an adult in good health. The chain links TRBV2 with TRBJ1-1; the D gene cannot be named for sure. This specimen was peripheral blood, taken on day 0 of AZD1222 vaccination. The CDR3 region reads CASSSDGNTEAFF. Read as DNA, the sequence is TGTGCCAGCAGCTCCGACGGGAACACTGAAGCTTTCTTT.